Listed here are 3 T cell receptor beta chains from one sample, sequenced in a study of cytomegalovirus exposure and HLA in healthy donors. It was with 60 Vbeta and 13 Jbeta primers that the PCR ran. Using immunoSEQ multiplex PCR, the repertoire was profiled, and TCRdb retains in-frame clones only, with some absent. Altogether approximately 120,000 clones are present, around 80% being singletons, with the ten largest covering about 1.1%. The sequenced sample consisted of PBMCs. The receptors originated from a woman aged 25 to 45 in good health and CMV-seronegative.

V and J are TRBV28 and TRBJ1-2; D is possibly TRBD1 (6 bases). V lost 6 bases to trimming and J lost 4 bases, with 18 bases between them. The CDR3 is 15 amino acids. In germline, CDR1 is MDHEN, CDR2 SYDVKM. CDR3 sequence (DNA): TGTGCCAGCAGCGAAGCCCGGGACATAGTCTATGGCTACACCTTC. Translating gives CASSEARDIVYGYTF.

This rearrangement joins TRBV7-2 to TRBJ2-7, with TRBD2 as a possible D gene (5 bases). Looked up from germline, CDR1 is SGHTA and CDR2 is FQGNSA. The CDR3 is made up of 14 amino acids. The V gene lost 7 bases and the J gene lost 3 bases, with 16 bases spanning the gap. The CDR3 nucleotides read TGTGCCAGCAACCCAAGGAGCGGAAACTACGAGCAGTACTTC. Amino acids: CASNPRSGNYEQYF.

This clone was seen only once. The rearrangement joins TRBV7-9 to TRBJ2-3; 8 bases match TRBD2. Germline V lookup: CDR1 SEHNR, CDR2 FQNEAQ (reference sequence). The CDR3 sequence is 15 residues long. Trimming at V came to 3 bases and at J to 6 bases, leaving 8 bases not matched to a gene. The CDR3 bases are TGTGCCAGCAGCTTTCGAGCTAGCGGGCGGGATACGCAGTATTTT. It encodes CASSFRASGRDTQYF.